This T cell receptor (beta chain) emerged from a study of cytotoxic CD8 clonotypes in ibrutinib-treated CLL. Study-level information: Productive templates averaged approximately 250,000 per sample, and productive rearrangements some 96,000.

Generated by immunoSEQ multiplex PCR, the TCRdb table keeps only in-frame clones and is missing some. In the table there are around 300,000 clones, about 80% of which are singletons. Trimming pared 1 base from V and 0 bases from J, leaving 13 bases between. Germline V gives CDR1 KGHSH, CDR2 LQKENI. This CDR3 is 17 amino acids long. This clone was counted between two and nine times. Its target is not known. Study-wide findings and caveats: Sustained-remission and progressing patients had different sampling times. Baseline clonality exceeded age-matched healthy donors and tracked circulating CD8+ T-cell counts.

The clonotype was recovered from a human donor with chronic lymphocytic leukemia. The sequencing used PBMCs, collected before ibrutinib treatment. The chain recombines TRBV18 with TRBJ2-4; no firm D call. CDR3 residues: CASSPQRQILAKNIQYF. DNA of the CDR3: TGTGCCAGCTCACCACAGCGTCAGATTCTAGCCAAAAACATTCAGTACTTC.